These T cell receptor beta chains were read from a single sample in a study of blood T cells in healthy people across ages. TCRdb called the 5' RACE reads again in MiXCR, with one record for every CDR3 protein. Of roughly 800,000 distinct CDR3 sequences in the sample, 55% to 75% were seen once. The sequenced sample was blood. The receptors stem from a young man in good health. Both conserved end residues are part of each CDR3. Each record gives: V gene, CDR3 length, clone size, D gene, J gene, CDR3 protein, CDR3 DNA. D genes are given only for firm matches. A row's size may be missing; if present it is once, few, many or a size class.

V: TRBV13; length: 12; size: -; D: -; J: TRBJ2-3; CDR3: CASSTSVDTQYF; DNA: TGTGCCAGCAGCACCAGCGTCGATACGCAGTATTTT
V: TRBV3-1; length: 19; size: once; D: -; J: TRBJ1-2; CDR3: CASSQDTRPMGTTNYGYTF; DNA: TGTGCCAGCAGCCAAGACACCCGACCAATGGGAACTACTAACTATGGCTACACCTTC
V: TRBV6-1; length: 16; size: -; D: -; J: TRBJ2-3; CDR3: CASSDMRLGSTDTQYF; DNA: TGTGCCAGCAGTGATATGCGACTCGGAAGCACAGATACGCAGTATTTT
V: TRBV27; length: 20; size: few; D: TRBD1; J: TRBJ2-4; CDR3: CASSLSFGTGIPLAKNIQYF; DNA: TGTGCCAGCAGTTTATCATTCGGGACAGGGATCCCCTTAGCCAAAAACATTCAGTACTTC
V: TRBV20-1; length: 15; size: few; D: -; J: TRBJ2-7; CDR3: CSAAPPIRGIHEQYF; DNA: TGCAGTGCCGCACCTCCCATCCGGGGTATCCACGAGCAGTACTTC
V: TRBV4-3; length: 16; size: -; D: -; J: TRBJ2-4; CDR3: CASSQVYTGTKNIQYF; DNA: TGCGCCAGCAGCCAAGTCTACACGGGAACCAAAAACATTCAGTACTTC
V: TRBV20-1; length: 16; size: -; D: -; J: TRBJ2-1; CDR3: CSARDFRVNSYNEQFF; DNA: TGCAGTGCTAGAGATTTCAGGGTCAACTCCTACAATGAGCAGTTCTTC
V: TRBV5-4; length: 14; size: -; D: TRBD1; J: TRBJ1-2; CDR3: CASSLGDRGCGYTF; DNA: TGTGCCAGCAGCTTGGGGGACAGGGGCTGTGGCTACACCTTC
V: TRBV29-1; length: 13; size: -; D: -; J: TRBJ1-4; CDR3: CSVQEGGDEKLFF; DNA: TGCAGCGTTCAAGAGGGGGGAGACGAAAAACTGTTTTTT
V: TRBV18; length: 16; size: -; D: TRBD2; J: TRBJ2-7; CDR3: CASAPLLAGGVYEQYF; DNA: TGTGCCAGCGCACCTCTCCTGGCGGGAGGGGTCTACGAGCAGTACTTC
V: TRBV5-1; length: 16; size: -; D: TRBD1; J: TRBJ1-4; CDR3: CASSLSGQATNEKLFF; DNA: TGCGCCAGCAGCCTTTCCGGACAGGCAACTAATGAAAAACTGTTTTTT
V: TRBV12-3/TRBV12-4; length: 17; size: -; D: TRBD2; J: TRBJ2-2; CDR3: CASRGGLAGVDTGELFF; DNA: TGTGCCAGCAGGGGAGGACTAGCGGGAGTGGACACCGGGGAGCTGTTTTTT
V: TRBV30; length: 15; size: once; D: -; J: TRBJ1-2; CDR3: CAWGGAPEPPPPYTF; DNA: TGTGCCTGGGGAGGGGCCCCAGAGCCTCCTCCTCCCTACACCTTC
V: TRBV3-1; length: 14; size: few; D: -; J: TRBJ2-7; CDR3: CASSQSPDPYEQYF; DNA: TGTGCCAGCAGCCAATCTCCGGACCCCTACGAGCAGTACTTC
V: TRBV3-1; length: 17; size: -; D: TRBD2; J: TRBJ2-1; CDR3: CASSQDLARAGGDDQFF; DNA: TGTGCCAGCAGCCAAGATCTCGCGCGAGCGGGGGGTGATGACCAGTTCTTC
V: TRBV28; length: 13; size: -; D: TRBD2; J: TRBJ2-5; CDR3: CASSSTSGIEQYF; DNA: TGTGCCAGCAGTTCTACTAGCGGGATTGAGCAGTACTTC
V: TRBV7-6; length: 13; size: -; D: -; J: TRBJ2-5; CDR3: CASSLARLGEQYF; DNA: TGTGCCAGCAGCTTAGCCCGCCTCGGAGAGCAGTACTTC
V: TRBV12-3/TRBV12-4; length: 16; size: -; D: TRBD1; J: TRBJ1-1; CDR3: CASSFGAGGLNTEAFF; DNA: TGTGCCAGCAGTTTCGGGGCAGGGGGGTTAAACACTGAAGCTTTCTTT
V: TRBV29-1; length: 13; size: -; D: -; J: TRBJ1-2; CDR3: CSVDLLSDYGYTF; DNA: TGCAGCGTTGATCTTCTGTCAGACTATGGCTACACCTTC
V: TRBV6-1; length: 14; size: -; D: -; J: TRBJ1-5; CDR3: CASSETVGDQPQHF; DNA: TGTGCCAGCAGTGAAACGGTTGGGGATCAGCCCCAGCATTTT
V: TRBV6-5; length: 15; size: -; D: -; J: TRBJ1-5; CDR3: CASSYMWTKDQPQHF; DNA: TGTGCCAGCAGTTACATGTGGACGAAAGATCAGCCCCAGCATTTT
V: TRBV6-1; length: 18; size: -; D: TRBD2; J: TRBJ2-7; CDR3: CASSELASGGAAYNEQYF; DNA: TGTGCCAGCAGTGAATTAGCTAGCGGGGGTGCTGCCTACAATGAGCAGTACTTC
V: TRBV14; length: 15; size: few; D: TRBD2; J: TRBJ2-5; CDR3: CASSQNRRGVATQYF; DNA: TGTGCCAGCAGCCAAAACCGGCGGGGGGTGGCGACCCAGTACTTC
V: TRBV4-2; length: 15; size: -; D: -; J: TRBJ2-5; CDR3: CASSQVARTQETQYF; DNA: TGTGCCAGCAGCCAAGTAGCGAGGACCCAAGAGACCCAGTACTTC
V: TRBV4-2; length: 18; size: -; D: TRBD1; J: TRBJ2-3; CDR3: CASSRTGGRSGSTDTQYF; DNA: TGTGCCAGCAGCCGAACAGGGGGCCGATCAGGAAGCACAGATACGCAGTATTTT
V: TRBV20-1; length: 13; size: -; D: -; J: TRBJ2-3; CDR3: CSARDWASDTQYF; DNA: TGCAGTGCTAGAGATTGGGCTTCAGATACGCAGTATTTT
V: TRBV5-1; length: 13; size: few; D: TRBD1; J: TRBJ2-3; CDR3: CASSDRVWDTQYF; DNA: TGCGCCAGCAGTGACAGGGTATGGGATACGCAGTATTTT
V: TRBV7-2; length: 19; size: -; D: TRBD2; J: TRBJ2-1; CDR3: CASSLGETSGRVPYNEQFF; DNA: TGTGCCAGCAGCTTAGGCGAGACTAGCGGGAGGGTACCCTACAATGAGCAGTTCTTC
V: TRBV20-1; length: 13; size: -; D: -; J: TRBJ2-7; CDR3: CSALPRASYEQYF; DNA: TGCAGTGCCCTACCGCGGGCCTCCTACGAGCAGTACTTC
V: TRBV12-3/TRBV12-4; length: 14; size: -; D: TRBD2; J: TRBJ2-1; CDR3: CASRIKAGRDEQFF; DNA: TGTGCCAGCAGAATCAAAGCGGGAAGGGATGAGCAGTTCTTC
V: TRBV20-1; length: 13; size: -; D: -; J: TRBJ2-5; CDR3: CSARTSGARTQYF; DNA: TGCAGTGCTAGGACTTCAGGGGCCAGGACCCAGTACTTC
V: TRBV7-2; length: 15; size: once; D: TRBD1; J: TRBJ1-2; CDR3: CASSLGTGAGYGYTF; DNA: TGTGCCAGCAGCCTAGGGACAGGTGCAGGATATGGCTACACCTTC
V: TRBV20-1; length: 15; size: -; D: TRBD2; J: TRBJ2-3; CDR3: CSADSGSPNTDTQYF; DNA: TGCAGTGCGGACAGCGGGAGTCCCAACACAGATACGCAGTATTTT
V: TRBV5-1; length: 14; size: few; D: -; J: TRBJ2-1; CDR3: CASSLGTDNNEQFF; DNA: TGCGCCAGCAGCTTGGGGACGGATAACAATGAGCAGTTCTTC
V: TRBV4-2; length: 16; size: -; D: -; J: TRBJ2-4; CDR3: CASSQAGTTSRNIQYF; DNA: TGTGCCAGCAGCCAAGCTGGGACAACTTCCCGAAACATTCAGTACTTC
V: TRBV6-5; length: 15; size: -; D: -; J: TRBJ2-5; CDR3: CAGSYGRGESAGKYF; DNA: TGTGCCGGCAGTTACGGAAGGGGGGAAAGTGCTGGGAAGTACTTC
V: TRBV7-2; length: 14; size: -; D: -; J: TRBJ2-7; CDR3: CASSLARVSYEQYF; DNA: TGTGCCAGCAGCTTAGCGCGGGTCTCCTACGAGCAGTACTTC
V: TRBV12-3/TRBV12-4; length: 13; size: few; D: -; J: TRBJ1-2; CDR3: CASSPDHHYGYTF; DNA: TGTGCCAGCAGTCCCGACCATCACTATGGCTACACCTTC
V: TRBV15; length: 15; size: -; D: TRBD1; J: TRBJ2-1; CDR3: CATSRGGQGSNEQFF; DNA: TGTGCCACCAGCAGAGGTGGACAGGGAAGTAATGAGCAGTTCTTC
V: TRBV18; length: 14; size: -; D: -; J: TRBJ2-7; CDR3: CASSPPSTPGEQYF; DNA: TGTGCCAGCTCACCACCGTCGACCCCAGGAGAGCAGTACTTC
V: TRBV5-6; length: 14; size: -; D: -; J: TRBJ1-2; CDR3: CASSSKTLTGQYTF; DNA: TGTGCCAGCAGCTCTAAAACCTTGACAGGCCAATACACCTTC
V: TRBV12-5; length: 13; size: -; D: -; J: TRBJ2-1; CDR3: CASVEGGGTLQFF; DNA: TGTGCTAGTGTAGAAGGTGGCGGGACACTGCAGTTCTTC
V: TRBV11-2; length: 17; size: -; D: -; J: TRBJ2-1; CDR3: CASSLDGAVRPYNEQFF; DNA: TGTGCCAGCAGCTTAGATGGGGCCGTGAGACCCTACAATGAGCAGTTCTTC
V: TRBV9; length: 13; size: -; D: TRBD1; J: TRBJ1-2; CDR3: CASLGTGRYGYTF; DNA: TGTGCCAGCCTGGGGACAGGGCGCTATGGCTACACCTTC
V: TRBV20-1; length: 15; size: -; D: -; J: TRBJ2-7; CDR3: CSASPVDHSYNEQYF; DNA: TGCAGTGCTAGCCCCGTCGACCATTCCTACAATGAGCAGTACTTC
V: TRBV9; length: 14; size: once; D: -; J: TRBJ2-5; CDR3: CASSVESGQETQYF; DNA: TGTGCCAGCAGCGTAGAGTCAGGACAAGAGACCCAGTACTTC
V: TRBV7-2; length: 12; size: -; D: -; J: TRBJ2-7; CDR3: CASSKQGYEQYF; DNA: TGTGCCAGCAGCAAACAGGGCTACGAGCAGTACTTC
V: TRBV7-2; length: 14; size: -; D: -; J: TRBJ2-3; CDR3: CASSLGPPTDTQYF; DNA: TGTGCCAGCAGCTTAGGACCCCCTACAGATACGCAGTATTTT
V: TRBV28; length: 14; size: -; D: -; J: TRBJ1-2; CDR3: CASSPRLGIYGYTF; DNA: TGTGCCAGCAGTCCCCGCTTGGGGATCTATGGCTACACCTTC
V: TRBV10-3; length: 14; size: -; D: TRBD2; J: TRBJ2-7; CDR3: CAIKSGGARYEQYF; DNA: TGTGCCATCAAGAGCGGGGGGGCGAGGTACGAGCAGTACTTC
V: TRBV5-1; length: 15; size: -; D: -; J: TRBJ2-1; CDR3: CASSFDVLGHDEQFF; DNA: TGCGCCAGCAGCTTCGACGTTTTGGGGCACGATGAGCAGTTCTTC
V: TRBV12-3/TRBV12-4; length: 13; size: many; D: -; J: TRBJ2-7; CDR3: CASSTRQGSEQYF; DNA: TGTGCCAGCAGTACCCGGCAGGGTAGCGAGCAGTACTTC
V: TRBV18; length: 15; size: -; D: -; J: TRBJ2-3; CDR3: CASSPGTGNTDTQYF; DNA: TGTGCCAGCTCACCAGGGACCGGTAACACAGATACGCAGTATTTT
V: TRBV4-1; length: 16; size: few; D: TRBD1; J: TRBJ2-1; CDR3: CASSQSPGQGTNEQFF; DNA: TGCGCCAGCAGCCAGTCCCCGGGACAGGGGACCAATGAGCAGTTCTTC
V: TRBV13; length: 15; size: -; D: -; J: TRBJ2-5; CDR3: CASSSPAGIHNEQYF; DNA: TGTGCCAGCAGCTCCCCTGCGGGGATACACAATGAGCAGTACTTC
V: TRBV7-9; length: 15; size: -; D: TRBD2; J: TRBJ2-1; CDR3: CASSLAGGRRDEQFF; DNA: TGTGCCAGCAGCTTAGCGGGAGGGCGTAGGGATGAGCAGTTCTTC
V: TRBV6-6; length: 17; size: -; D: TRBD1; J: TRBJ1-5; CDR3: CASSYSPKQGRGGAQHF; DNA: TGTGCCAGCAGTTACTCTCCCAAACAGGGGCGGGGGGGGGCCCAGCATTTT
V: TRBV18; length: 15; size: -; D: TRBD1; J: TRBJ2-5; CDR3: CASSRGQGAGETQYF; DNA: TGTGCCAGCTCGCGCGGACAGGGGGCAGGAGAGACCCAGTACTTC
V: TRBV20-1; length: 15; size: few; D: TRBD1; J: TRBJ2-7; CDR3: CSARPTGPGSYEQYF; DNA: TGCAGTGCTAGACCGACAGGGCCAGGCTCCTACGAGCAGTACTTC